These 2 T cell receptor beta chains originate from one sample sequenced in a study of blood T cell repertoires in COVID-19. Generated by immunoSEQ multiplex PCR, the TCRdb table keeps only in-frame clones and is missing some. There are roughly 250,000 clones in the sample; around 85% occur only once, and about 12% lies in the top ten. The sample was peripheral blood. Receptors originate from a woman aged 25 to 39 with COVID-19, enrolled during active disease.

Regarding this clone: Other DNA sequences from this sample encode an identical CDR3 as well. The chain carries TRBV11-2 and TRBJ2-1; TRBD1 matches 8 bases. The CDR3 totals 16 residues. The V gene end was trimmed by 1 base and the J gene end by 0 bases; junction bases not matched to a gene: 2. From germline, CDR1 is SGHAT and CDR2 FQNNGV. The CDR3 spells CASSLGQGSSYNEQFF. CDR3 DNA: TGTGCCAGCAGCTTAGGACAGGGGAGCTCCTACAATGAGCAGTTCTTC. Full variable domain (rest looked up from reference TRBV11-2 and TRBJ2-1): EAGVAQSPRYKIIEKRQSVAFWCNPISGHATLYWYQQILGQGPKLLIQFQNNGVVDDSQLPKDRFSAERLKGVDSTLKIQPAKLEDSAVYLCASSLGQGSSYNEQFFGPGTRLTVL.

The chain carries TRBV6-4 and TRBJ1-1; 10 nucleotides align to TRBD1. This CDR3 has 14 residues. V lost 9 bases and J lost 6; bases outside the gene matches: 10. Germline values: CDR1 MRHNA, CDR2 SNTAGT. For the CDR3, the DNA is TGTGCCAGTAGGACAGGGGGAGGTGGATCTGAAGCTTTCTTT. Translating it yields CASRTGGGGSEAFF.